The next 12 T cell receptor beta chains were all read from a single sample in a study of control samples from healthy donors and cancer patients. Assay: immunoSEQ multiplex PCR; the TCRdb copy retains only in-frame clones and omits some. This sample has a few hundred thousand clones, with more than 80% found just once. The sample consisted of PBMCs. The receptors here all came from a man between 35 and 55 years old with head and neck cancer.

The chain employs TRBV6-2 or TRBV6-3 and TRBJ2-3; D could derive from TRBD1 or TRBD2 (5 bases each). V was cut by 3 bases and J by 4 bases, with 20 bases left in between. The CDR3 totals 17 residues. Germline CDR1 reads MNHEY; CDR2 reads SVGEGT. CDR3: CASSYLFGTHDPDTQYF. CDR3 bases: TGTGCCAGCAGTTATTTGTTTGGGACCCATGACCCAGATACGCAGTATTTT.

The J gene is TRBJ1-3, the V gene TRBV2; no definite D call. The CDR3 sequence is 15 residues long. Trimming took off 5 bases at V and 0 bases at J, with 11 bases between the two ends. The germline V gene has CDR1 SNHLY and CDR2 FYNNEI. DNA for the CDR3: TGTGCCAGCAGTTATACTGGGATCTCTGGAAACACCATATATTTT. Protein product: CASSYTGISGNTIYF.

This CDR3 reads CASSRDREATGAFF. The CDR3 DNA reads TGCGCCAGCAGCCGGGACAGGGAGGCGACAGGGGCTTTCTTT. The rearrangement links TRBV5-1 to TRBJ1-1, with 9 bases that match TRBD1. The V segment lost 4 bases and the J segment 11 bases; nucleotides outside the gene matches: 12. CDR3 length: 14 residues. Looked up from germline, CDR1 is SGHRS and CDR2 is YFSETQ.

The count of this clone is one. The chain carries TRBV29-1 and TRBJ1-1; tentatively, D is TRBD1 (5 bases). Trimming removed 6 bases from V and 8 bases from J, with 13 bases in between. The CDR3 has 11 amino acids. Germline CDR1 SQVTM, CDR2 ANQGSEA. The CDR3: CSVGDRTEAFF. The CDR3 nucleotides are TGCAGCGTGGGGGACCGTACCGAAGCTTTCTTT.

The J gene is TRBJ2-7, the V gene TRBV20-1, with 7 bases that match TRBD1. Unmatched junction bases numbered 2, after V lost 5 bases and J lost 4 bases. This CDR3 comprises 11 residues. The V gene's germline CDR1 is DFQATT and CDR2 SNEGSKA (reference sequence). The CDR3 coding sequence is TGCAGTGCTCTGGACAGGTACGAGCAGTACTTC. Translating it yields CSALDRYEQYF.

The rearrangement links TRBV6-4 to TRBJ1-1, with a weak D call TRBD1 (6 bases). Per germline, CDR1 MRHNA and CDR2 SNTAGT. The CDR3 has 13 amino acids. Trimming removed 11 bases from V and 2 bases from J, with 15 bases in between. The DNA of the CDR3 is TGTGCCCCAACAGGGCGCCTTAACACTGAAGCTTTCTTT. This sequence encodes CAPTGRLNTEAFF.

The chain's CDR3 is CASSFPRQVYVASGSYEQYF. DNA of the CDR3: TGTGCCAGCAGCTTTCCAAGACAGGTGTACGTTGCTAGCGGGAGCTACGAGCAGTACTTC. This chain joins TRBV7-8 and TRBJ2-7; TRBD2 aligns across 10 bases. The ends lost 3 bases at V and 3 bases at J; junction bases unmatched: 20. Germline values: CDR1 SGHVS, CDR2 FQNEAQ. The CDR3 contains 20 residues.

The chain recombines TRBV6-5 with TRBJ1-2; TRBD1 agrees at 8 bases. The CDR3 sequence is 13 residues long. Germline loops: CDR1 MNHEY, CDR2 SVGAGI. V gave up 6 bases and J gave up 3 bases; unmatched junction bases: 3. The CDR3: CASRRTGHYGYTF. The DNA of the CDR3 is TGTGCCAGCAGAAGGACAGGGCACTATGGCTACACCTTC.

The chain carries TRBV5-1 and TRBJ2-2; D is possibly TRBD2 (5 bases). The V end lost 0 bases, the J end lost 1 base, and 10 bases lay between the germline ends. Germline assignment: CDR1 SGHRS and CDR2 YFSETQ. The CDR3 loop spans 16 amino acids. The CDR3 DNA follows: TGCGCCAGCAGCTTGGCCAGCGCGGGGAACACCGGGGAGCTGTTTTTT. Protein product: CASSLASAGNTGELFF.

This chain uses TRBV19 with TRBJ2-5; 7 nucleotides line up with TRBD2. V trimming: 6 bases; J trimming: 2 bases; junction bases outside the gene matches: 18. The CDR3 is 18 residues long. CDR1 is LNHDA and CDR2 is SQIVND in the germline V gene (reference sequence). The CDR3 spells CASSPTGGGRLRQETQYF. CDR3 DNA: TGTGCCAGTAGCCCCACGGGTGGCGGGAGACTACGACAAGAGACCCAGTACTTC.

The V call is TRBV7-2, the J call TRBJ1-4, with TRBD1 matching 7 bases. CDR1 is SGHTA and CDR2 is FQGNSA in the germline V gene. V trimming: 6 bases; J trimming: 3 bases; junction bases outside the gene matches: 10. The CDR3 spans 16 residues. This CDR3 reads CASSSTGVSANEKLFF. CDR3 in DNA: TGTGCCAGCAGTAGCACAGGGGTTTCGGCTAATGAAAAACTGTTTTTT.

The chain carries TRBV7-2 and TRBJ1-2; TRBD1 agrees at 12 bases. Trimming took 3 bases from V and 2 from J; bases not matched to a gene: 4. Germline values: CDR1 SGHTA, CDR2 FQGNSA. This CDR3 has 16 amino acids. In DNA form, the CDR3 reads TGTGCCAGCAGCTTGCCCGGGACAGGGGGCAACTATGGCTACACCTTC. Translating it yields CASSLPGTGGNYGYTF.